The sample holds a few counts of the clone carrying this T cell receptor (beta chain). Its cognate antigen is unknown. Using a J-beta primer mix together with a sample-barcoded 5' primer, a second PCR was run for about 6 to 11 cycles. One entry per CDR3 protein, called by TCRdb with MiXCR from the 5' RACE reads. The sample gives 1.5 million to 2 million distinct CDR3 sequences, roughly 52% of which show up once; approximately 2% is in the top ten. This sample is part of a study of blood T cells in healthy people across ages. Total RNA extracted from each sample amounted to at least 5.5 micrograms. The CDR3 totals 13 residues. Germline V gene data show CDR1 as PRHDT and CDR2 as FYEKMQ (reference sequence). Trimming at V came to 1 base and at J to 12 bases, leaving 4 bases not matched to a gene. Points from the study as a whole: Considered underestimates were the diversity estimates obtained from one million T cells.

This TCR derives from a woman aged 40-49 years in good health. The chain carries TRBV13 and TRBJ2-3, with 10 positions matching TRBD1. Sequencing was done on a sample of blood. CDR3: CASSLEDRGSQYF. CDR3 bases: TGTGCCAGCAGCTTAGAGGACAGGGGGTCACAGTATTTT.